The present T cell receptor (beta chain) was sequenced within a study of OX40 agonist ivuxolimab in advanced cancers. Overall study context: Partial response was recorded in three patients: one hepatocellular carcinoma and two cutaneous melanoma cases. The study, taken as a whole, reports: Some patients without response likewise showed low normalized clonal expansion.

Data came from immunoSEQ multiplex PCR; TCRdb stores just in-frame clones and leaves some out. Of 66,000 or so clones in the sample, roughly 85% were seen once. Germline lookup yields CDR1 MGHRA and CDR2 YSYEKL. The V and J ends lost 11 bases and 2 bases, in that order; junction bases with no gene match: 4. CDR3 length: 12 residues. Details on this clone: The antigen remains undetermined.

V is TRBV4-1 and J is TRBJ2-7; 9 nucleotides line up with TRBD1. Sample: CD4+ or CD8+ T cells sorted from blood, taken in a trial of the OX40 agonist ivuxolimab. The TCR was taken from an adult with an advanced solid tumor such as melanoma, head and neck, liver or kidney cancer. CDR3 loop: CASGTGPYEQYF. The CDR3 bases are TGCGCCTCCGGGACAGGGCCCTACGAGCAGTACTTC.